These T cell receptor beta chains were read from a single sample in a study of spatial heterogeneity in lung cancer. TCRdb processed the 5' RACE reads anew with MiXCR; each CDR3 protein has one entry. The sample contains roughly 70,000 distinct CDR3 sequences, 8% to 9% of which appear only once. This material consisted of PBMCs, taken at follow-up. These receptors were collected from a female donor with early-stage non-small cell lung cancer. CDR3s include the opening cysteine and the closing phenylalanine or tryptophan. Each record gives: D gene, V gene, clone size, J gene, CDR3 protein, CDR3 DNA. D genes are given only for firm matches. Clone size appears in some rows only: once, few, many, or a class for an expanded clone.

D: NA; V: TRBV24-1; size: NA; J: TRBJ2-7; CDR3: CATRRQASYEQYF; DNA: TGTGCCACCAGGAGACAGGCCTCCTACGAGCAGTACTTC
D: TRBD2; V: TRBV6-5; size: many; J: TRBJ2-5; CDR3: CASSGGGLAGVETQYF; DNA: TGTGCCAGCAGCGGGGGGGGACTAGCGGGAGTAGAGACCCAGTACTTC
D: NA; V: TRBV29-1; size: many; J: TRBJ1-2; CDR3: CSVTGEQGYGYTF; DNA: TGCAGCGTGACGGGGGAGCAGGGCTATGGCTACACCTTC
D: NA; V: TRBV7-9; size: many; J: TRBJ1-5; CDR3: CASSDLEPQHF; DNA: TGTGCCAGCAGTGATTTGGAGCCCCAGCATTTT
D: TRBD2; V: TRBV7-8; size: many; J: TRBJ2-2; CDR3: CASSTLAGSSTGELFF; DNA: TGTGCCAGCAGCACCCTAGCGGGGTCGAGCACCGGGGAGCTGTTTTTT
D: NA; V: TRBV5-1; size: many; J: TRBJ2-6; CDR3: CASSLGVPGANVLTF; DNA: TGCGCCAGCAGCTTGGGAGTTCCTGGGGCCAACGTCCTGACTTTC
D: NA; V: TRBV7-2; size: NA; J: TRBJ1-1; CDR3: CASSLVGSPTEAFF; DNA: TGTGCCAGCAGCTTAGTGGGTAGCCCCACTGAAGCTTTCTTT
D: NA; V: TRBV18; size: many; J: TRBJ2-5; CDR3: CASSPPGTRETQYF; DNA: TGTGCCAGCTCACCACCCGGGACTCGAGAGACCCAGTACTTC
D: NA; V: TRBV5-5; size: many; J: TRBJ1-5; CDR3: CASSFSGPDQPQHF; DNA: TGTGCCAGCAGCTTCTCAGGGCCAGATCAGCCCCAGCATTTT
D: TRBD2; V: TRBV6-1; size: many; J: TRBJ2-1; CDR3: CASSETSGSTSEQFF; DNA: TGTGCCAGCAGTGAAACTAGCGGGAGCACGAGTGAGCAGTTCTTC
D: NA; V: TRBV7-3; size: many; J: TRBJ2-3; CDR3: CASSHRTSTDTQYF; DNA: TGTGCCAGCAGCCACCGGACTAGCACAGATACGCAGTATTTT
D: NA; V: TRBV6-2/TRBV6-3; size: few; J: TRBJ2-7; CDR3: CASSYGQGINEQYF; DNA: TGTGCCAGCAGTTATGGGCAGGGTATCAACGAGCAGTACTTC
D: NA; V: TRBV5-1; size: many; J: TRBJ2-1; CDR3: CASSLVRDGDEQFF; DNA: TGCGCCAGCAGCTTGGTCAGGGATGGGGATGAGCAGTTCTTC
D: NA; V: TRBV6-6; size: few; J: TRBJ2-7; CDR3: CASSYRGWRGTYEQYF; DNA: TGTGCCAGCAGTTACCGGGGGTGGAGGGGCACCTACGAGCAGTACTTC
D: NA; V: TRBV27; size: many; J: TRBJ1-1; CDR3: CASSLSTGDTEAFF; DNA: TGTGCCAGCAGTTTATCGACCGGGGACACTGAAGCTTTCTTT
D: NA; V: TRBV20-1; size: many; J: TRBJ2-1; CDR3: CSARGVSGNYNEQFF; DNA: TGCAGTGCTAGAGGGGTTAGCGGAAACTACAATGAGCAGTTCTTC
D: NA; V: TRBV20-1; size: NA; J: TRBJ1-1; CDR3: CSAKGGNTEAFF; DNA: TGCAGTGCTAAAGGGGGTAATACTGAAGCTTTCTTT
D: TRBD2; V: TRBV5-1; size: NA; J: TRBJ2-5; CDR3: CASSLLSGRREETQYF; DNA: TGCGCCAGCAGCCTCTTGAGCGGGAGGCGGGAAGAGACCCAGTACTTC
D: TRBD2; V: TRBV6-2/TRBV6-3; size: few; J: TRBJ2-5; CDR3: CASSTTLAGAGETQYF; DNA: TGTGCCAGCAGTACGACCCTAGCGGGAGCCGGAGAGACCCAGTACTTC
D: NA; V: TRBV7-3; size: many; J: TRBJ2-3; CDR3: CASSPDGRSADTQYF; DNA: TGTGCCAGCAGCCCCGACGGGAGAAGTGCAGATACGCAGTATTTT
D: TRBD2; V: TRBV6-5; size: many; J: TRBJ2-7; CDR3: CASSFLAGGGYEQYF; DNA: TGTGCCAGCAGTTTTCTAGCGGGAGGGGGTTACGAGCAGTACTTC
D: NA; V: TRBV18; size: once; J: TRBJ2-1; CDR3: CASSQSGAGHNEQFF; DNA: TGTGCCAGCTCACAATCTGGGGCGGGGCACAATGAGCAGTTCTTC
D: NA; V: TRBV28; size: NA; J: TRBJ1-2; CDR3: CASSLGVRDLGGYTF; DNA: TGTGCCAGCAGTCTAGGGGTCAGGGACTTAGGTGGCTACACCTTC
D: NA; V: TRBV7-6; size: once; J: TRBJ1-6; CDR3: CASSLGGNSPLHF; DNA: TGTGCCAGCAGCTTAGGCGGGAATTCACCCCTCCACTTT
D: TRBD2; V: TRBV18; size: many; J: TRBJ2-1; CDR3: CASSPPNGRARDNEQFF; DNA: TGTGCCAGCTCACCACCCAACGGGAGGGCCCGGGACAATGAGCAGTTCTTC
D: TRBD1; V: TRBV20-1; size: NA; J: TRBJ2-5; CDR3: CSARGQGGSETQYF; DNA: TGCAGTGCTAGAGGACAGGGGGGGTCGGAGACCCAGTACTTC
D: NA; V: TRBV18; size: many; J: TRBJ1-2; CDR3: CASSPPNPRTAYGYTF; DNA: TGTGCCAGCTCACCACCAAATCCCCGGACAGCCTATGGCTACACCTTC
D: TRBD2; V: TRBV4-2; size: many; J: TRBJ2-3; CDR3: CASSLHSGSGDTQYF; DNA: TGTGCCAGCAGCCTCCATAGCGGGAGTGGTGATACGCAGTATTTT
D: NA; V: TRBV18; size: many; J: TRBJ2-3; CDR3: CASSTRAKSDTQYF; DNA: TGTGCCAGCTCAACCAGGGCTAAGTCAGATACGCAGTATTTT
D: NA; V: TRBV7-9; size: few; J: TRBJ2-5; CDR3: CASIWDPRTETQYF; DNA: TGTGCCAGCATATGGGACCCAAGGACGGAGACCCAGTACTTC
D: NA; V: TRBV2; size: many; J: TRBJ1-5; CDR3: CASSERQGRPQHF; DNA: TGTGCCAGCAGTGAACGTCAGGGCCGGCCCCAGCATTTT
D: NA; V: TRBV28; size: many; J: TRBJ1-5; CDR3: CASSLGYRDQPQHF; DNA: TGTGCCAGCAGTTTAGGGTACAGGGATCAACCCCAGCATTTT
D: NA; V: TRBV5-4; size: many; J: TRBJ2-5; CDR3: CASSLELSPGETQYF; DNA: TGTGCCAGCAGCCTTGAACTCAGCCCAGGAGAGACCCAGTACTTC
D: NA; V: TRBV3-1; size: NA; J: TRBJ2-7; CDR3: CASSQNSYEQYF; DNA: TGTGCCAGCAGCCAAAACTCCTACGAGCAGTACTTC
D: NA; V: TRBV13; size: many; J: TRBJ2-5; CDR3: CASSLIAVGETQYF; DNA: TGTGCCAGCAGCTTAATTGCGGTAGGGGAGACCCAGTACTTC
D: NA; V: TRBV6-2/TRBV6-3; size: many; J: TRBJ2-7; CDR3: CASSFILGGINYEQYF; DNA: TGTGCCAGCAGTTTCATTCTTGGCGGGATTAATTACGAGCAGTACTTC
D: TRBD1; V: TRBV28; size: NA; J: TRBJ2-1; CDR3: CASSPGTVTYNEQFF; DNA: TGTGCCAGCAGTCCGGGGACAGTTACCTACAATGAGCAGTTCTTC
D: NA; V: TRBV7-9; size: NA; J: TRBJ1-1; CDR3: CASTRTASEAFF; DNA: TGTGCCAGCACCCGGACAGCCTCTGAAGCTTTCTTT
D: NA; V: TRBV5-1; size: many; J: TRBJ2-2; CDR3: CASSLTGSTGELFF; DNA: TGCGCCAGCAGCCTCACAGGGTCCACCGGGGAGCTGTTTTTT
D: NA; V: TRBV27; size: few; J: TRBJ2-3; CDR3: CASSFRSLSTDTQYF; DNA: TGTGCCAGCAGCTTCCGAAGTTTAAGCACAGATACGCAGTATTTT
D: TRBD1; V: TRBV12-3/TRBV12-4; size: many; J: TRBJ2-7; CDR3: CASSLIRDRGEEQYF; DNA: TGTGCCAGCAGTTTAATCCGAGACAGGGGGGAAGAGCAGTACTTC
D: NA; V: TRBV19; size: NA; J: TRBJ2-3; CDR3: CASSIGGLDTQYF; DNA: TGTGCCAGTAGTATAGGAGGGTTGGATACGCAGTATTTT
D: TRBD1; V: TRBV5-1; size: many; J: TRBJ2-3; CDR3: CASSSGQGAPTDTQYF; DNA: TGCGCCAGCAGCTCCGGGCAGGGGGCGCCAACAGATACGCAGTATTTT
D: TRBD2; V: TRBV20-1; size: many; J: TRBJ2-1; CDR3: CSARGLAGFNEQFF; DNA: TGCAGTGCTAGGGGGCTAGCGGGTTTCAATGAGCAGTTCTTC
D: NA; V: TRBV5-1; size: many; J: TRBJ2-5; CDR3: CASSLDHGAQETQYF; DNA: TGCGCCAGCAGCTTGGATCATGGAGCACAAGAGACCCAGTACTTC
D: TRBD1; V: TRBV28; size: many; J: TRBJ1-2; CDR3: CASSRTGVGGYTF; DNA: TGTGCCAGCAGTCGTACAGGGGTAGGTGGCTACACCTTC
D: NA; V: TRBV5-1; size: NA; J: TRBJ1-1; CDR3: CASSLGRDRFEAGTKAFF; DNA: TGCGCCAGCAGCTTGGGACGCGACAGGTTCGAAGCGGGGACTAAAGCTTTCTTT
D: NA; V: TRBV20-1; size: NA; J: TRBJ2-1; CDR3: CSARDLLSQFYNEQFF; DNA: TGCAGTGCTAGAGACCTTCTTAGTCAGTTTTACAATGAGCAGTTCTTC